What follows is one TCR beta chain and its context. One end of the junction does not line up with germline, which may come from a read error. The read terminates 3 residues before the CDR3 end, so the remaining end is supplied by the germline J gene. These data belong to a study of T cells in women clearing cervical HPV infection. Measured with immunoSEQ multiplex PCR; TCRdb has only the in-frame clones, and not every one. In all, the sample yields tens of thousands of clones. The CDR3 totals 15 residues. Looked up from germline, CDR1 is LGHNA and CDR2 is YNFKEQ. The chain links TRBV4-2 to TRBJ1-1; TRBD1 matches 8 bases. This clonotype was obtained from a woman aged 18 to 75 with a cervical HPV16 infection that either progressed to CIN3+ or cleared (not recorded which). The sample taken for sequencing was blood buffy coat. The CDR3 reads CASSQADRVDTEAFF. Partial CDR3 DNA: TGCGCCAGCAGCCAAGCGGACAGGGTGGACACTGAA.